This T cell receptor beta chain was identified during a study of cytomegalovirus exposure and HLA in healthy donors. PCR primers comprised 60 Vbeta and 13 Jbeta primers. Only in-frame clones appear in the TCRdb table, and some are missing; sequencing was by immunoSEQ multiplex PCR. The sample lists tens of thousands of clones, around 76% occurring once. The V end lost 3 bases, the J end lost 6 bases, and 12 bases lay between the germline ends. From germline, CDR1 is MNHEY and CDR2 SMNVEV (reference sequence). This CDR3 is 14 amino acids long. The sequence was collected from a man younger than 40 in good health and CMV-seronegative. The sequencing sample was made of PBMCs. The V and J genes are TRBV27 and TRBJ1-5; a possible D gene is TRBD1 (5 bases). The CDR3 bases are TGTGCCAGCAGTTTGGCAGGGTTTGGTCAGCCCCAGCATTTT. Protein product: CASSLAGFGQPQHF.